The 14 T cell receptor beta chains listed next were all sequenced from one sample in a study of T cell responses to AZD1222 COVID-19 vaccine. Data came from immunoSEQ multiplex PCR; TCRdb stores just in-frame clones and leaves some out. The table includes roughly 110,000 clones, 91% detected once. This specimen was peripheral blood, taken on day 0 of AZD1222 vaccination. All receptors derive from an adult in good health.

CDR3 residues: CASSSLTGSKQYF. The CDR3 region has the DNA TGTGCCAGCAGCTCTTTGACAGGGAGCAAGCAGTACTTC. This sequence joins TRBV11-2 and TRBJ2-7; TRBD1 aligns across 7 bases. V was pared by 4 bases and J by 8 bases, with 8 bases of the junction left unmatched. Per germline, CDR1 SGHAT and CDR2 FQNNGV. The CDR3 covers 13 residues.

The CDR3 coding sequence is TGTGCCAGCAGCTTGGCCCCCTTCGGTGGGCTTCTCAATTCACCCCTCCACTTT. This encodes CASSLAPFGGLLNSPLHF. This chain uses TRBV5-8 with TRBJ1-6; D remains ambiguous. This CDR3 is 18 amino acids long. Germline V gene sequence: CDR1 SGHTS, CDR2 YDEGEE. V lost 0 bases to trimming and J lost 7 bases, with 20 bases between them. The variable domain in full, completed from reference TRBV5-8 and TRBJ1-6, reads EAGVTQSPTHLIKTRGQQATLRCSPISGHTSVYWYQQALGLGLQFLLWYDEGEERNRGNFPPRFSGRQFPNYSSELNVNALELEDSALYLCASSLAPFGGLLNSPLHFGNGTRLTVT.

The chain carries TRBV2 and TRBJ1-2, with D possibly TRBD1 on 5 matching bases. With 6 bases removed from V and 6 bases from J, the gap between germline ends came to 17 bases. This CDR3 contains 14 residues. CDR1 SNHLY and CDR2 FYNNEI come from the germline V gene. For the CDR3, the DNA is TGTGCCAGCAGCGAGGGGATCAGAGCCCATGGCTACACCTTC. Protein sequence: CASSEGIRAHGYTF.

This clone was seen more than once but under ten times. An end of the junction does not agree with germline; a read error may underlie this. CDR3 DNA: TGTGCCAGCAGTTCAAATTCCGGGACAACCCCAATTTTT. Amino acid sequence: CASSSNSGTTPIF. This chain connects TRBV12-3 or TRBV12-4 to TRBJ1-3; D may be TRBD1 (6 bases). CDR3 length: 13 amino acids.

The V gene is TRBV27, the J gene TRBJ1-1; no clear D gene. Germline values: CDR1 MNHEY, CDR2 SMNVEV (reference sequence). V dropped 3 bases and J dropped 8 bases, with 16 bases sitting between them. The CDR3 is made up of 14 amino acids. The CDR3 DNA follows: TGTGCCAGCAGTTTCTCCGGATACAAACCCGAAGCTTTCTTT. This codes for CASSFSGYKPEAFF.

This rearrangement joins TRBV7-2 to TRBJ2-7, with D unresolved. Trimming took 1 base from V and 5 from J, leaving 15 bases between them. The CDR3 consists of 15 residues. Germline V CDR1 and CDR2: SGHTA, FQGNSA. CDR3 sequence reads: CASSLDGHEVNEQYF. CDR3 DNA: TGTGCCAGCAGCTTAGATGGCCACGAGGTGAACGAGCAGTACTTC. Looking up the rest from reference TRBV7-2 and TRBJ2-7 gives the full variable domain: GAGVSQSPSNKVTEKGKDVELRCDPISGHTALYWYRQSLGQGLEFLIYFQGNSAPDKSGLPSDRFSAERTGGSVSTLTIQRTQQEDSAVYLCASSLDGHEVNEQYFGPGTRLTVT.

J is TRBJ1-4 and V is TRBV6-1, with a weak D call TRBD1 (5 bases). V lost 0 bases, J lost 5 bases, and 7 bases lay in between. Per the germline V gene, CDR1 is MNHNS and CDR2 is SASEGT. This CDR3 is built from 14 residues. The CDR3 reads CASSEAGGNEKLFF. DNA of the CDR3: TGTGCCAGCAGTGAAGCGGGGGGGAATGAAAAACTGTTTTTT.

The rearrangement uses TRBV19 and TRBJ1-1, with a weak D call TRBD1 (5 bases). This CDR3 is 14 amino acids long. Between the trimmed V and J ends, which lost 5 bases and 0 bases, there was a span of 10 bases. Per the germline V gene, CDR1 is LNHDA and CDR2 is SQIVND (reference sequence). CDR3 bases: TGTGCCAGTAGTGCGGCGACAGTGAACACTGAAGCTTTCTTT. Translation gives CASSAATVNTEAFF.

This chain's CDR3 is CASSLTGTGNKDGYTF. CDR3 DNA sequence: TGTGCCAGCAGCTTAACCGGGACAGGGAATAAGGATGGCTACACCTTC. The chain joins TRBV5-5 to TRBJ1-2, with 9 nucleotides matching TRBD1. This CDR3 region has 16 residues. Trimming cost V 2 bases and J 6 bases; bases outside gene matches: 11. Germline lookup yields CDR1 SGHKS and CDR2 YYEKEE (reference sequence).

CDR3 bases: TGTGCCAGCAGCCAAGAAATCGGTCCACTTAGGACTAACTATGGCTACACCTTC. Translated: CASSQEIGPLRTNYGYTF. The rearrangement joins TRBV16 to TRBJ1-2, with D hard to call. Trimming cost V 2 bases and J 0 bases, with 19 bases left between them. Germline V gene lookup returns CDR1 KGHSY and CDR2 FQNENV. This CDR3 is built from 18 residues.

The rearrangement uses TRBV19 and TRBJ2-7, with 9 bases fitting TRBD2. This CDR3 region has 16 residues. With V trimmed by 4 bases and J by 3 bases, 10 bases remained unmatched. Looked up from germline, CDR1 is LNHDA and CDR2 is SQIVND (reference sequence). CDR3 sequence reads: CASSRRGGLSYYEQYF. The CDR3 DNA sequence: TGTGCCAGTAGTAGGCGGGGGGGCCTGTCTTACTACGAGCAGTACTTC. Drawing the rest from reference TRBV19 and TRBJ2-7, the complete variable domain is DGGITQSPKYLFRKEGQNVTLSCEQNLNHDAMYWYRQDPGQGLRLIYYSQIVNDFQKGDIAEGYSVSREKKESFPLTVTSAQKNPTAFYLCASSRRGGLSYYEQYFGPGTRLTVT.

The chain uses TRBV29-1 and TRBJ1-2, with D unresolved. Trimming cost V 5 bases and J 7 bases, with 14 bases left between them. Germline V gene lookup returns CDR1 SQVTM and CDR2 ANQGSEA. This CDR3 has 12 residues. In DNA, the CDR3 is TGCAGCGTTACCGATTCTGGTCCTGGCTACACCTTC. The encoded protein is CSVTDSGPGYTF.

The chain joins TRBV7-8 to TRBJ2-5, with D possibly being TRBD2 (7 bases). In germline, CDR1 is SGHVS, CDR2 FQNEAQ. The CDR3 runs to 15 residues. V lost 1 base and J lost 5, with 14 bases in between. CDR3: CASSLEGGQGETQYF. CDR3 sequence (DNA): TGTGCCAGCAGCTTAGAGGGGGGGCAGGGGGAGACCCAGTACTTC.

The chain is built from TRBV24-1 and TRBJ2-3, with unresolved D. Germline CDR1 KGHDR, CDR2 SFDVKD. Trimming stripped 3 bases from V and 0 bases from J, with 12 bases between. The CDR3 totals 16 residues. The CDR3 here is CATSDAGYSSTDTQYF. The CDR3 nucleotides are TGTGCCACCAGTGATGCAGGATACTCTAGCACAGATACGCAGTATTTT.